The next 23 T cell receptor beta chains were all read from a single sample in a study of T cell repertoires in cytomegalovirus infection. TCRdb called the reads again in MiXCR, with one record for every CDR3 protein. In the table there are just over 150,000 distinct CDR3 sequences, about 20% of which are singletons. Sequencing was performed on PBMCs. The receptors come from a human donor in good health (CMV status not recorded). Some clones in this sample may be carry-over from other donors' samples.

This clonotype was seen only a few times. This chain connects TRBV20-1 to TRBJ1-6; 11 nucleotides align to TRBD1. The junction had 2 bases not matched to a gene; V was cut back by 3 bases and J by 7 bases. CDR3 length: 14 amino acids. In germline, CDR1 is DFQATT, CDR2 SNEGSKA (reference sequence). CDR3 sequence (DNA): TGCAGTGCTAGGGGGGACAGGGGGAATTCACCCCTCCACTTT. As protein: CSARGDRGNSPLHF.

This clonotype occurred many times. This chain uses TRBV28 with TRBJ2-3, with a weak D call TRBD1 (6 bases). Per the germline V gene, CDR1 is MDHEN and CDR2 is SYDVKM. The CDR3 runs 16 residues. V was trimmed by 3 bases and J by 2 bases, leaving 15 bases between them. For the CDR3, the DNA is TGTGCCAGCAGTTTGGACAGAACGGATTTCACAGATACGCAGTATTTT. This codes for CASSLDRTDFTDTQYF.

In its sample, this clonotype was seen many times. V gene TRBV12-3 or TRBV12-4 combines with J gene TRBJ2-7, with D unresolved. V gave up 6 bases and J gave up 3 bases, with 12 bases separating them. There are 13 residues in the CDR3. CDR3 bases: TGTGCCAGCAGAACTGACGGAGTCTACGAGCAGTACTTC. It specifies CASRTDGVYEQYF.

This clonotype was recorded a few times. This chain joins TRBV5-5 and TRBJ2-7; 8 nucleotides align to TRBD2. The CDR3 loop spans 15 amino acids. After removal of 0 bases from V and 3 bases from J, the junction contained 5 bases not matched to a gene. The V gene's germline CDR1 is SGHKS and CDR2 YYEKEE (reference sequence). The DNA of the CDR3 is TGTGCCAGCAGCTTGGTGGCGGGAGGCCACTACGAGCAGTACTTC. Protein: CASSLVAGGHYEQYF.

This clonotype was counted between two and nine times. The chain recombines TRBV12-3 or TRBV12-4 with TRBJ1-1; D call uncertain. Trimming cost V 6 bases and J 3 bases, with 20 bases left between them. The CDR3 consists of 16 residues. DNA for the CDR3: TGTGCCAGCAGCCACCCACCGGGTTTAAGGTACACTGAAGCTTTCTTT. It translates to CASSHPPGLRYTEAFF.

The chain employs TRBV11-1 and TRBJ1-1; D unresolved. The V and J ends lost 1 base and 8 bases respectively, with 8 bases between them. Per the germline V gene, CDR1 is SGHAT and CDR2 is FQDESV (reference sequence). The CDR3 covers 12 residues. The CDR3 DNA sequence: TGTGCCAGCAGCTTAGTGCAGTCAGAAGCTTTCTTT. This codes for CASSLVQSEAFF.

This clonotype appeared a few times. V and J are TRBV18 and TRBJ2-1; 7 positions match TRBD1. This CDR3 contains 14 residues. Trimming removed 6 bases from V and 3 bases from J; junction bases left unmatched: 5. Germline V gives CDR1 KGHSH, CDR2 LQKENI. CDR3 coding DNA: TGTGCCAGCTCCCCAACAGGGGTCTACAATGAGCAGTTCTTC. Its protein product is CASSPTGVYNEQFF. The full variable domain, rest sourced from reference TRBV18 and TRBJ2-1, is NAGVMQNPRHLVRRRGQEARLRCSPMKGHSHVYWYRQLPEEGLKFMVYLQKENIIDESGMPKERFSAEFPKEGPSILRIQQVVRGDSAAYFCASSPTGVYNEQFFGPGTRLTVL.

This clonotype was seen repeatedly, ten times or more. The CDR3 here is CASSLNRVSNQPQHF. In DNA form, the CDR3 reads TGTGCCAGCAGCTTAAACAGAGTTAGCAATCAGCCCCAGCATTTT. The chain uses TRBV7-2 and TRBJ1-5; no firm D call. The V gene lost 2 bases and the J gene lost 0 bases, with 8 bases spanning the gap. This CDR3 contains 15 residues. The germline V gene has CDR1 SGHTA and CDR2 FQGNSA.

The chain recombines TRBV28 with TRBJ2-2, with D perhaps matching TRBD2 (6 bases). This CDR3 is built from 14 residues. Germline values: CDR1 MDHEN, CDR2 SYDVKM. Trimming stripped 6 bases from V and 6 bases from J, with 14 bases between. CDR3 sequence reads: CASSLRGTAGELFF. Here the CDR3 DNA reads TGTGCCAGCAGCCTACGGGGGACGGCCGGGGAGCTGTTTTTT. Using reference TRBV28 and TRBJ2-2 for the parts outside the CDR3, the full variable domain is DVKVTQSSRYLVKRTGEKVFLECVQDMDHENMFWYRQDPGLGLRLIYFSYDVKMKEKGDIPEGYSVSREKKERFSLILESASTNQTSMYLCASSLRGTAGELFFGEGSRLTVL.

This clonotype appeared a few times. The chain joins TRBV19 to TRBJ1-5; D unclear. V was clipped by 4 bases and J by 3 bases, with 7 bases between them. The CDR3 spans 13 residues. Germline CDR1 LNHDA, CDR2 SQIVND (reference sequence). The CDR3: CASSTRANQPQHF. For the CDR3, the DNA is TGTGCCAGTAGTACGAGGGCCAATCAGCCCCAGCATTTT. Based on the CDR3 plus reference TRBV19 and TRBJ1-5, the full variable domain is DGGITQSPKYLFRKEGQNVTLSCEQNLNHDAMYWYRQDPGQGLRLIYYSQIVNDFQKGDIAEGYSVSREKKESFPLTVTSAQKNPTAFYLCASSTRANQPQHFGDGTRLSIL.

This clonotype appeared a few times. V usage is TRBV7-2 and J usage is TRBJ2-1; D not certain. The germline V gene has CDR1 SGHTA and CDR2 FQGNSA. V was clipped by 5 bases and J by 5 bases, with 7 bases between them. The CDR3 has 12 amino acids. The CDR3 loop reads CASSPTHNEQFF. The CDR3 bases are TGTGCCAGCAGCCCGACCCACAATGAGCAGTTCTTC.

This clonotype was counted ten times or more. In DNA form, the CDR3 reads TGTGCCAGCATCGAGAAGGGGGGCGCTAGCACAGATACGCAGTATTTT. Its translation: CASIEKGGASTDTQYF. V and J are TRBV12-3 or TRBV12-4 and TRBJ2-3; D may match TRBD1 or TRBD2 (6 bases each). The CDR3 spans 16 residues. V lost 7 bases, J lost 0 bases, and 17 bases lay in between.

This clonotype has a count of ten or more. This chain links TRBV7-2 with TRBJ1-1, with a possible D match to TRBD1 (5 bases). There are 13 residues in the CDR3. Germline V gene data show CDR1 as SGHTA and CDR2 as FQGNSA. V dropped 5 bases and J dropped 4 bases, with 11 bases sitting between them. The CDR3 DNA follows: TGTGCCAGCAGCGCCAAAAGGGGCACTGAAGCTTTCTTT. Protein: CASSAKRGTEAFF.

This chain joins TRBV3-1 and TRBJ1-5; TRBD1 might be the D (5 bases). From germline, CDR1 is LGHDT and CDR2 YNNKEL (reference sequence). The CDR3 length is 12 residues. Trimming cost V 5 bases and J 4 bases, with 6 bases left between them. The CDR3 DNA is TGTGCCAGCAGCAGGGGTAATCAGCCCCAGCATTTT. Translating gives CASSRGNQPQHF.

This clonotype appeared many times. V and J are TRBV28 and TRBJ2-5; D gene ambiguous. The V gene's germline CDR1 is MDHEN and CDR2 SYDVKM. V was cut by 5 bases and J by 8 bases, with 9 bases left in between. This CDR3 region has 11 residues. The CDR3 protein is CASSEGLTQYF. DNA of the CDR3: TGTGCCAGCAGTGAAGGTTTAACCCAGTACTTC.

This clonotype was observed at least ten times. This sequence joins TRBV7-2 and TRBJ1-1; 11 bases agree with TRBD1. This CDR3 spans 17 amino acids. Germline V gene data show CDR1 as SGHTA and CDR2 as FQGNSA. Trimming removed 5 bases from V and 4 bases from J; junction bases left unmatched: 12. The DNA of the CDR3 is TGTGCCAGCAGCGTCCGGGACAGGGGGTTGAGAACCACTGAAGCTTTCTTT. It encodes CASSVRDRGLRTTEAFF.

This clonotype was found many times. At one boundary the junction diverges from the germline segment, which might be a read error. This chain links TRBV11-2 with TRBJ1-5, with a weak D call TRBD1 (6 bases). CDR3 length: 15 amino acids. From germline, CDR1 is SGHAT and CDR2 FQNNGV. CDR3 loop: CASSLDAGANQPQHF. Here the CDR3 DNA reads TGTGCCAGCAGCCTAGACGCGGGGGCCAATCAGCCCCAGCATTTT.

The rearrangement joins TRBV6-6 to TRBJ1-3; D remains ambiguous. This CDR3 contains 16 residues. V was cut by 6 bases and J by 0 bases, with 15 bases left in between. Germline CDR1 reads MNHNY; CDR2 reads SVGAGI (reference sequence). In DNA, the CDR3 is TGTGCCAGCAGCCTTAGGACGGGAAGCTCTGGAAACACCATATATTTT. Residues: CASSLRTGSSGNTIYF.

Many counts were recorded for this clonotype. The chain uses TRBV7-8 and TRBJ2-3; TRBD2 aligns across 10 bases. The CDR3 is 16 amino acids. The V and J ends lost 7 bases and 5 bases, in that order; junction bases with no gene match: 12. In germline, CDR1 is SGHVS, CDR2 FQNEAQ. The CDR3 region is CASTIDRLAGVDTQYF. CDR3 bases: TGTGCCAGCACCATAGATCGGCTAGCGGGAGTAGATACGCAGTATTTT.

In DNA form, the CDR3 reads TGCAGCGCTCCCGGGCGGGATCGGTACAATGAGCAGTTCTTC. Protein: CSAPGRDRYNEQFF. The chain couples TRBV29-1 to TRBJ2-1; D is perhaps TRBD2 (6 bases). Germline CDR1 is SQVTM and CDR2 is ANQGSEA. The CDR3 sequence is 14 residues long. V was shortened by 7 bases and J by 4 bases, with 17 bases between the two germline ends.

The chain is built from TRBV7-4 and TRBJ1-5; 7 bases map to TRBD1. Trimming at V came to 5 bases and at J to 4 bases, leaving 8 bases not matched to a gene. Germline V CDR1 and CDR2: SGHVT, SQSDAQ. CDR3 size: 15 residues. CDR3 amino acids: CASSPTGSPNQPQHF. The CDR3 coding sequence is TGTGCCAGCAGCCCGACAGGGAGTCCGAATCAGCCCCAGCATTTT.

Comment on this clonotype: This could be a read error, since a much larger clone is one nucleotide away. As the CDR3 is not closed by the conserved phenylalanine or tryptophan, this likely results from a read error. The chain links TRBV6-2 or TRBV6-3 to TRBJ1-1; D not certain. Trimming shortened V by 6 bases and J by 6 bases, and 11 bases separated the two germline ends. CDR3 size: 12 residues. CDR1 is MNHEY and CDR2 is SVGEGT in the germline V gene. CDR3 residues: CASSPGPPEAFL. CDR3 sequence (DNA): TGTGCCAGCAGCCCAGGACCTCCTGAAGCTTTCCTT.

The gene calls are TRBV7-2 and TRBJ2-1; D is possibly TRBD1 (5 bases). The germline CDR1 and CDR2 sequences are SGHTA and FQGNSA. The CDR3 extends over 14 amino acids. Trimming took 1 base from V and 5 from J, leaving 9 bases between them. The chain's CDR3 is CASSLGDRNNEQFF. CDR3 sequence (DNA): TGTGCCAGCAGCTTAGGAGACAGAAACAATGAGCAGTTCTTC.